A single sample is the source of the 26 T cell receptor beta chains below, sequenced in a study of T-cell reconstitution after alpha-beta-depleted transplantation in children. Researchers prepared the TCRbeta library using unique molecular identifiers, the study reports. TCRdb re-called the PCR reads with MiXCR, one entry per CDR3 protein. The sample lists some 840,000 distinct CDR3 sequences, about 16% occurring once. The starting material was PBMCs, mostly from graft donor cells, obtained 360 days after TCRalphabeta/CD19-depleted stem cell transplant. These receptors came from a male patient younger than 18 who had a stem cell transplant for acute lymphoblastic leukemia, so the T cells may come from the graft donor.

The V and J genes are TRBV7-3 and TRBJ2-3; 7 bases match TRBD1. V was pared by 5 bases and J by 0 bases, with 8 bases of the junction left unmatched. Germline lookup yields CDR1 SGHTA and CDR2 FQGTGA. The CDR3 has 16 residues. CDR3 DNA: TGTGCCAGCAGCCCCGGTAGGGGGCTAAGCACAGATACGCAGTATTTT. It yields the protein CASSPGRGLSTDTQYF.

The chain joins TRBV5-1 to TRBJ2-7, with TRBD2 matching 7 bases. The V and J ends lost 5 bases and 2 bases, in that order; junction bases with no gene match: 10. Per the germline V gene, CDR1 is SGHRS and CDR2 is YFSETQ. This CDR3 contains 15 residues. CDR3: CASRRSGDPTYEQYF. The CDR3 DNA reads as TGCGCCAGCAGGAGGAGCGGGGACCCAACCTACGAGCAGTACTTC. The variable domain in full, completed from reference TRBV5-1 and TRBJ2-7, reads KAGVTQTPRYLIKTRGQQVTLSCSPISGHRSVSWYQQTPGQGLQFLFEYFSETQRNKGNFPGRFSGRQFSNSRSEMNVSTLELGDSALYLCASRRSGDPTYEQYFGPGTRLTVT.

This clonotype was seen more than once but under ten times. CDR3 nucleotides: TGTGCCAGCAGCTTAACCCTGGGACCTGTTAACAATGAGCAGTTCTTC. Translating it yields CASSLTLGPVNNEQFF. The chain uses TRBV7-3 and TRBJ2-1; D is possibly TRBD1 or TRBD2 (5 bases each). Germline CDR1 and CDR2: SGHTA and FQGTGA. The CDR3 has 16 amino acids. The V end was cut by 0 bases, the J end by 5 bases, with 14 bases between.

This clonotype was seen more than once but under ten times. At one of its ends the junction is not consistent with the germline gene, which may arise from a read error. The chain recombines TRBV12-3 or TRBV12-4 with TRBJ2-3, with 14 positions matching TRBD2. The CDR3 consists of 12 residues. CDR3 sequence (DNA): TGTGCCAGCAGTCCCGGGACTAGCGGGAGTGATTTT. This gives the protein CASSPGTSGSDF.

This clonotype showed up just a few times. V is TRBV5-1 and J is TRBJ2-1; D is unclear. The ends were cut back, 2 bases at V and 3 bases at J, with 12 bases in the middle. In germline, CDR1 is SGHRS, CDR2 YFSETQ. The CDR3 runs 15 residues. CDR3 loop: CASSFGFSGYNEQFF. Written as DNA, the CDR3 is TGCGCCAGCAGCTTTGGGTTTTCAGGCTACAATGAGCAGTTCTTC.

This rearrangement joins TRBV20-1 to TRBJ2-1, with D possibly TRBD2 on 6 matching bases. In germline, CDR1 is DFQATT, CDR2 SNEGSKA (reference sequence). CDR3 length: 13 amino acids. V lost 4 bases to trimming and J lost 9 bases, with 16 bases between them. The CDR3 spells CSATFTTRGEQFF. CDR3 sequence (DNA): TGCAGTGCTACGTTTACGACTAGAGGTGAGCAGTTCTTC.

This clonotype was seen at least ten times. This chain links TRBV4-1 with TRBJ2-7; TRBD2 aligns across 9 bases. This CDR3 spans 17 amino acids. Germline V gene data show CDR1 as MGHRA and CDR2 as YSYEKL. V gave up 4 bases and J gave up 3 bases; unmatched junction bases: 13. The CDR3 DNA sequence: TGCGCCAGCAGCCTATTCGTGGCGGGAGGGCCAGTCTACGAGCAGTACTTC. It specifies CASSLFVAGGPVYEQYF.

The gene calls are TRBV7-9 and TRBJ2-7, with D uncertain. Germline CDR1 and CDR2: SEHNR and FQNEAQ (reference sequence). This CDR3 has 14 residues. V was trimmed by 4 bases and J by 4 bases, leaving 14 bases between them. The CDR3 sequence: CASSSQRVEYEQYF. The CDR3 nucleotides are TGTGCCAGCAGCTCCCAACGCGTAGAATACGAGCAGTACTTC.

The V gene is TRBV12-3 or TRBV12-4, the J gene TRBJ2-7; 8 nucleotides agree with TRBD2. This CDR3 contains 15 residues. V lost 3 bases, J lost 2 bases, and 6 bases stayed unmatched. The CDR3 reads CASSFLNSGTYEQYF. CDR3 bases: TGTGCCAGCAGTTTCCTGAATAGCGGGACCTACGAGCAGTACTTC.

The chain joins TRBV20-1 to TRBJ1-2, with 9 bases fitting TRBD1. Germline trimming cut 6 bases from V and 7 bases from J; bases unmatched to any gene: 9. The CDR3 contains 13 residues. Germline V gene sequence: CDR1 DFQATT, CDR2 SNEGSKA (reference sequence). The chain's CDR3 is CSAATGTGSGYTF. CDR3 nucleotides: TGCAGTGCCGCAACTGGGACAGGGAGTGGCTACACCTTC.

This clonotype was seen ten or more times. The V call is TRBV5-1, the J call TRBJ1-1; D is unclear. Germline lookup yields CDR1 SGHRS and CDR2 YFSETQ. The V end lost 0 bases, the J end lost 0 bases, and 3 bases lay between the germline ends. CDR3 length: 13 residues. CDR3 DNA sequence: TGCGCCAGCAGCTTGGTGGTGAACACTGAAGCTTTCTTT. Residues: CASSLVVNTEAFF.

This chain joins TRBV7-8 and TRBJ2-1; 10 positions match TRBD2. The germline gives CDR1 SGHVS, CDR2 FQNEAQ. Trimming at V came to 5 bases and at J to 3 bases, leaving 7 bases not matched to a gene. The CDR3 is 16 amino acids. CDR3 in amino acids: CASSPPGLAIYNEQFF. Here the CDR3 DNA reads TGTGCCAGCAGCCCGCCGGGACTAGCGATCTACAATGAGCAGTTCTTC.

The rearrangement uses TRBV4-1 and TRBJ2-7, with 10 bases aligning to TRBD1. CDR1 is MGHRA and CDR2 is YSYEKL in the germline V gene. This CDR3 contains 19 residues. Germline trimming cut 1 base from V and 5 bases from J; bases unmatched to any gene: 17. This CDR3 reads CASSQVVPSVGTGVDEQYF. DNA for the CDR3: TGCGCCAGCAGCCAAGTGGTCCCGTCCGTAGGGACAGGGGTTGACGAGCAGTACTTC.

There are a few counts of this clonotype. The chain employs TRBV10-3 and TRBJ2-1, with TRBD1 matching over 11 bases. Trimming cost V 0 bases and J 9 bases; bases outside gene matches: 1. The germline V gene encodes CDR1 ENHRY and CDR2 SYGVKD. The CDR3 is 14 residues long. The CDR3 DNA reads TGTGCCATCAGTGAGTCCGGGACAGGGGGTGAGCAGTTCTTC. Its translation is CAISESGTGGEQFF.

This clonotype has just a few counts. V gene TRBV4-1 combines with J gene TRBJ2-1; 10 bases line up with TRBD2. The CDR3 has 15 residues. Unmatched junction bases numbered 7, after V lost 5 bases and J lost 6 bases. Looked up from germline, CDR1 is MGHRA and CDR2 is YSYEKL. CDR3 region: CASSALAGVVNEQFF. In DNA, the CDR3 is TGCGCCAGCAGCGCTCTAGCGGGAGTGGTCAATGAGCAGTTCTTC.

This clonotype came up a few times. The rearrangement uses TRBV29-1 and TRBJ2-5, with 8 bases that match TRBD1. V gave up 4 bases and J gave up 5 bases; unmatched junction bases: 6. The CDR3 consists of 13 residues. Looked up from germline, CDR1 is SQVTM and CDR2 is ANQGSEA. CDR3 sequence (DNA): TGCAGCGTTGCTTGGACAGGGCGGGAGACCCAGTACTTC. Translated: CSVAWTGRETQYF.

The V and J genes are TRBV20-1 and TRBJ1-2; the D gene is possibly TRBD1 (5 bases). This CDR3 region has 17 residues. In germline, CDR1 is DFQATT, CDR2 SNEGSKA (reference sequence). Between the trimmed V and J ends, which lost 5 bases and 5 bases, there was a span of 27 bases. The CDR3 region is CSAQSPALTWGPYGYTF. Here the CDR3 DNA reads TGCAGTGCTCAGTCCCCAGCGCTGACCTGGGGCCCTTATGGCTACACCTTC.

This clonotype came up many times. The chain uses TRBV20-1 and TRBJ2-7; no clear D. In germline, CDR1 is DFQATT, CDR2 SNEGSKA (reference sequence). CDR3 length equals 13 residues. Trimming took 5 bases from V and 6 from J, leaving 17 bases between them. The CDR3 coding sequence is TGCAGTGCTTACCCCCCGGCTATGCCCGAGCAGTACTTC. As protein: CSAYPPAMPEQYF.

This clonotype was observed many times. This chain connects TRBV4-1 to TRBJ2-1; D call uncertain. CDR3 length: 13 residues. V was clipped by 8 bases and J by 4 bases, with 12 bases between them. Germline CDR1 MGHRA, CDR2 YSYEKL. Written as DNA, the CDR3 is TGCGCCAGCTCAGGCGCAGCATACAATGAGCAGTTCTTC. Translated: CASSGAAYNEQFF.

The sample holds a few counts of this clonotype. The chain carries TRBV5-1 and TRBJ2-2, with D unresolved. The V gene lost 4 bases and the J gene lost 4 bases, with 5 bases spanning the gap. From germline, CDR1 is SGHRS and CDR2 YFSETQ. CDR3 length: 12 residues. The CDR3 DNA follows: TGCGCCAGCAGCAACCCCACCGGGGAGCTGTTTTTT. The encoded protein is CASSNPTGELFF.

This clonotype was counted between two and nine times. This CDR3 is CASSQDHVLNEQFF. The DNA of the CDR3 is TGTGCCAGCAGCCAAGATCACGTTCTCAATGAGCAGTTCTTC. J is TRBJ2-1 and V is TRBV4-2; D is unclear. This CDR3 is 14 amino acids long. Trimming stripped 0 bases from V and 6 bases from J, with 9 bases between. Germline values: CDR1 LGHNA, CDR2 YNFKEQ.

In its sample, this clonotype was seen a few times. The chain uses TRBV4-1 and TRBJ2-2, with a possible D match to TRBD2 (6 bases). CDR3 length: 17 residues. V was shortened by 5 bases and J by 5 bases, with 21 bases between the two germline ends. In germline, CDR1 is MGHRA, CDR2 YSYEKL. CDR3 DNA sequence: TGCGCCAGCAGCAGAAGCGGGTCCATTAGAATGACCGGGGAGCTGTTTTTT. Its protein is CASSRSGSIRMTGELFF.

This clonotype has a handful of counts. The J gene is TRBJ1-1, the V gene TRBV5-1; D remains unclear. CDR3 length equals 18 residues. Germline assignment: CDR1 SGHRS and CDR2 YFSETQ. Trimming took 1 base from V and 5 from J, leaving 24 bases between them. The CDR3 protein is CASSLKGGGGEGMTEAFF. Written as DNA, the CDR3 is TGCGCCAGCAGCTTGAAAGGAGGTGGTGGTGAAGGGATGACTGAAGCTTTCTTT.

This clonotype has just a few counts. V is TRBV27 and J is TRBJ2-4; D unresolved. V lost 3 bases and J 5 bases, leaving 8 bases between the germline ends. Germline CDR1 and CDR2: MNHEY and SMNVEV (reference sequence). This CDR3 contains 13 residues. CDR3 bases: TGTGCCAGCAGTTTTGGCCCCGAAAACATTCAGTACTTC. It is translated as CASSFGPENIQYF.

In this sample, this clonotype turned up a few times. The V and J genes are TRBV30 and TRBJ1-5; maybe TRBD1 (6 bases). V was shortened by 4 bases and J by 10 bases, with 14 bases between the two germline ends. From germline, CDR1 is GTSNPN and CDR2 SVGIG (reference sequence). The CDR3 is 12 residues long. The CDR3 loop is CAWTGTIGPQHF. Here the CDR3 DNA reads TGTGCCTGGACAGGGACAATTGGACCCCAGCATTTT.

CDR3 DNA: TGCGCCAGCAGCTTTGGCCGGGACTCTCTTTTTAGAGATACGCAGTATTTT. This translates into CASSFGRDSLFRDTQYF. V and J are TRBV5-1 and TRBJ2-3, with D perhaps matching TRBD2 (6 bases). V lost 2 bases and J 5 bases, leaving 21 bases between the germline ends. The CDR3 covers 17 residues. Germline values: CDR1 SGHRS, CDR2 YFSETQ. The full variable domain, its missing parts supplied by reference TRBV5-1 and TRBJ2-3, is KAGVTQTPRYLIKTRGQQVTLSCSPISGHRSVSWYQQTPGQGLQFLFEYFSETQRNKGNFPGRFSGRQFSNSRSEMNVSTLELGDSALYLCASSFGRDSLFRDTQYFGPGTRLTVL.